These 5 T cell receptor beta chains originate from one sample sequenced in a study of metastatic and nonmetastatic thyroid tumors. Before thyroid surgery, none of the patients had received any treatment. With MiXCR, TCRdb reprocessed the PCR reads. The table records 28,000 or so clones, over 15% of them present only once. Sample: blood. The receptors shown here come from a female donor with papillary thyroid cancer or a benign thyroid nodule (not recorded which). Some clones in this sample may be carry-over from other donors' samples.

This clone was counted at least ten times. This chain links TRBV4-1 with TRBJ2-3; the D gene is possibly TRBD2 (6 bases). This CDR3 contains 17 residues. CDR1 MGHRA and CDR2 YSYEKL come from the germline V gene. V lost 0 bases, J lost 2 bases, and 15 bases lay in between. The CDR3 bases are TGCGCCAGCAGCCAAGAAGGTCGGGGACTCAACACAGATACGCAGTATTTT. It encodes CASSQEGRGLNTDTQYF.

This clone has at least ten counts. The rearrangement joins TRBV7-8 to TRBJ2-1, with 9 positions matching TRBD2. The CDR3 extends over 15 amino acids. After removal of 4 bases from V and 2 bases from J, the junction contained 3 bases not matched to a gene. Germline CDR1 is SGHVS and CDR2 is FQNEAQ. The CDR3 protein is CASSSAGGPYNEQFF. DNA for the CDR3: TGTGCCAGCAGCTCGGCGGGAGGGCCCTACAATGAGCAGTTCTTC.

At least ten counts were recorded for this clone. The rearrangement links TRBV2 to TRBJ2-7; TRBD1 might be the D (5 bases). The V gene lost 6 bases and the J gene lost 5 bases, with 11 bases spanning the gap. Germline CDR1 is SNHLY and CDR2 is FYNNEI. This CDR3 has 12 amino acids. CDR3 in DNA: TGTGCCAGCAGGGTGGAAGGGGACGAGCAGTACTTC. As protein: CASRVEGDEQYF.

Many counts were recorded for this clone. J is TRBJ2-2 and V is TRBV11-1, with 14 bases that match TRBD2. J gave up 0 bases and V 0 bases, and 3 bases lay outside the gene matches. In germline, CDR1 is SGHAT, CDR2 FQDESV (reference sequence). The CDR3 runs 19 residues. The chain's CDR3 is CASSLAGLAGVANTGELFF. The CDR3 DNA sequence: TGTGCCAGCAGCTTAGCGGGACTAGCGGGAGTCGCGAACACCGGGGAGCTGTTTTTT.

This clone was observed many times. The J gene is TRBJ2-1, the V gene TRBV11-2, with D tentatively TRBD1 (6 bases). The CDR3 loop spans 12 amino acids. Germline V gene data show CDR1 as SGHAT and CDR2 as FQNNGV. Between the trimmed V and J ends, which lost 1 base and 8 bases, there was a span of 6 bases. The CDR3 DNA reads TGTGCCAGCAGCTTAGGACAGGATGAGCAGTTCTTC. Its protein is CASSLGQDEQFF.